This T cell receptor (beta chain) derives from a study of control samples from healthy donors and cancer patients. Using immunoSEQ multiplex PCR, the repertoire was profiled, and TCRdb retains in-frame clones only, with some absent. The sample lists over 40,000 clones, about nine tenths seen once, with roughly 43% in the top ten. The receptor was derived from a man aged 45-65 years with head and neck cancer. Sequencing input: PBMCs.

CDR3 loop: CASSLAPSGSYGYTF. The CDR3 coding sequence is TGTGCCAGCAGCTTAGCCCCGTCGGGCAGCTATGGCTACACCTTC. This chain links TRBV7-2 with TRBJ1-2; D unclear. Trimming removed 0 bases at V and 4 bases at J, with 12 bases between. The germline V gene encodes CDR1 SGHTA and CDR2 FQGNSA. This CDR3 is 15 amino acids long.